Sequencing of this T cell receptor beta chain was carried out in a study of blood T cell repertoires in COVID-19 (dated by TCRdb to between 2020 and 2021). Regarding the study in general: Samples covering the acute and convalescent phases of COVID-19 were provided by collaborators in the United States, Italy and Spain. The prospective study material was composed of cDNA or gDNA derived from T cells, B-cell-depleted T cells, or PBMCs. The dataset comprised deeply sampled blood TCRbeta repertoires from subjects exposed to, actively infected with, or recovered from COVID-19. A freely available public database, intended as a resource for researchers studying the immune response to SARS-CoV-2, is where the repertoires were released. The samples were drawn from the first 160 participants of the ongoing ImmuneRACE study and from over 950 subjects provided by 6 global collaborators. A de-identified subject ID, COVID-19 status, age in years and sex were almost always included in the sample metadata. Where available, HLA class I and class II types were obtained from metadata supplied by the sample provider rather than from assay-based typing. Overall study results and their limits: How much clinical and demographic metadata was included differed by source and by participant, and the metadata was provided uncurated.

The immunoSEQ Assay, a bias-controlled multiplex PCR, was used to amplify TCRbeta CDR3 regions from genomic DNA. The study's processing was this. Nucleated cell counts per sample were estimated from amplification of reference gene primers within the assay. Sequence reads were collapsed and filtered to measure the absolute abundance of every unique TCRbeta CDR3 rearrangement. Productive Simpson clonality was computed per sample as the square root of Simpson's diversity index over productive rearrangements. Sourced from immuneACCESS, this table was stored by TCRdb with only in-frame sequences that have V and J called. A share of the clones is absent; for the studies checked, an unresolved V gene accounts for under half, and the remainder has no known explanation. The V and J calls and clone size were taken over from that table, and D and trimming were inferred from the DNA. The sample includes some 200,000 clones, with more than 75% observed a single time. 2.5% to 3.5% of the sample belongs to the ten largest clones.

From its cysteine to its phenylalanine, the CDR3 spans 16 amino acids. The CDR3 DNA has 48 bases and is translated from base 1. Reading the germline V gene gives CDR1 LGHNT and CDR2 FRNRAP. The V end loses 6 bases and the J end loses 0 bases, and a stretch of 15 bases separates them. Whole blood was collected in K2EDTA tubes by collaborating institutions according to the institutions' own protocols. Collaborator samples were shipped for TCRbeta analysis as frozen whole blood, isolated PBMCs, or DNA extracted from either sample type. Remarks on this clone: Its antigen is unknown. Base quality data are lacking; no much larger clone is found one base away.

Specimen: peripheral blood. The sequence was obtained from a man in his forties or fifties with active or convalescent COVID-19. The V and J genes are TRBV12-5 and TRBJ2-1; the D gene is unclear. The sequence in DNA is TGTGCTAGTGGCCCGTCGACTCTACACTCCTACAATGAGCAGTTCTTC. It codes for CASGPSTLHSYNEQFF.